This T cell receptor (beta chain) stems from a study of human T cells and chemical hapten exposure. General study results and limits: With DPC sensitization, TCRs exceeding 1 in 1000 frequency showed no change.

V lost 1 base and J lost 3; bases outside the gene matches: 5. There are 15 residues in the CDR3. Germline V gives CDR1 SGHVS, CDR2 FNYEAQ. Remarks on this clonotype: The antigen is unknown.

As to time point: patch test 3, about 24 weeks after DPC sensitization. Documented treatment: therapeutic diphenylcyclopropenone sensitization with weekly scalp DPC. TCRdb redid the calling of the RACE reads with MiXCR, one entry per CDR3 protein. The repertoire holds about 190,000 distinct CDR3 sequences, with around a quarter as singletons. This material consisted of whole blood, taken in connection with sensitization to the hapten diphenylcyclopropenone (DPC). The TCR was taken from a woman between 40 and 55 years old with alopecia areata. Some clones in this sample may be carry-over from other donors' samples. The J gene is TRBJ2-7, the V gene TRBV7-6; 8 bases align to TRBD2. CDR3 sequence: CASSLGAGDFYEQYF. CDR3 sequence (DNA): TGTGCCAGCAGCTTAGGAGCGGGAGACTTCTACGAGCAGTACTTC.